These 23 T cell receptor beta chains originate from one sample sequenced in a study of Graves' ophthalmopathy and Graves' hyperthyroidism. Amplification of the TCR beta CDR3 regions used RNA transcripts (as template). HTBI primers were used in a first-round RT-PCR, which preceded a second-round multiplex PCR. One entry per CDR3 protein, called by TCRdb with MiXCR from the multiplex PCR reads. The table has 300,000 to 500,000 distinct CDR3 sequences, 15% to 19% seen once. The source material was peripheral blood. Receptors were obtained from a woman under 30 with stable Graves' hyperthyroidism.

This clonotype came up many times. V gene TRBV19 combines with J gene TRBJ1-5; perhaps TRBD1 as D (5 bases). Trimming took off 6 bases at V and 0 bases at J, with 12 bases between the two ends. The CDR3 extends over 15 amino acids. Germline-derived CDR1 and CDR2 are LNHDA and SQIVND (reference sequence). The CDR3 nucleotides read TGTGCCAGTAGATTGGGACGGAATAGCAATCAGCCCCAGCATTTT. Its protein product is CASRLGRNSNQPQHF.

This clonotype appeared many times. This rearrangement joins TRBV27 to TRBJ2-7; unclear D gene. Germline loops: CDR1 MNHEY, CDR2 SMNVEV (reference sequence). Trimming left V 8 bases short and J 2 bases short, with 7 bases between. The CDR3 loop spans 11 amino acids. The CDR3 DNA is TGTGCCAGCGGCCGAACCTACGAGCAGTACTTC. Protein: CASGRTYEQYF.

This clonotype was observed at least ten times. This chain connects TRBV6-5 to TRBJ1-6; 9 bases map to TRBD1. This CDR3 contains 15 residues. V lost 3 bases, J lost 8 bases, and 5 bases stayed unmatched. Germline CDR1 MNHEY, CDR2 SVGAGI. The CDR3 region is CASSYWDRDDSPLHF. DNA for the CDR3: TGTGCCAGCAGTTATTGGGACAGGGATGATTCACCCCTCCACTTT.

The chain joins TRBV6-5 to TRBJ1-2; tentative D call: TRBD1 (5 bases). Trimming removed 1 base at V and 4 bases at J, with 10 bases between. The CDR3 has 14 residues. Germline values: CDR1 MNHEY, CDR2 SVGAGI. The CDR3 nucleotides read TGTGCCAGCAGTTACTACGGGACGGTCTATGGCTACACCTTC. Protein sequence: CASSYYGTVYGYTF.

This clonotype was counted many times. The CDR3 loop is CASTLSGGGSYEQYF. CDR3 sequence (DNA): TGTGCCAGCACCTTAAGCGGGGGTGGATCCTACGAGCAGTACTTC. This rearrangement joins TRBV27 to TRBJ2-7; 8 nucleotides align to TRBD2. This CDR3 is 15 amino acids long. The J segment lost 1 base and the V segment lost 7 bases, leaving 9 bases of the junction unmatched. Germline-derived CDR1 and CDR2 are MNHEY and SMNVEV (reference sequence).

This clonotype was recorded many times. This rearrangement joins TRBV24-1 to TRBJ1-5; D is ambiguous. Germline CDR1 and CDR2: KGHDR and SFDVKD. The CDR3 is 15 amino acids. V lost 5 bases and J 1 base, leaving 11 bases between the germline ends. The CDR3 coding sequence is TGTGCCACCAGTGTGACACCAGAGAGCAATCAGCCCCAGCATTTT. Its protein is CATSVTPESNQPQHF.

This clonotype was observed many times. The chain combines TRBV5-5 with TRBJ2-5, with 15 bases aligning to TRBD2. Germline V gene data show CDR1 as SGHKS and CDR2 as YYEKEE (reference sequence). The V gene end was trimmed by 4 bases and the J gene end by 1 base; junction bases not matched to a gene: 5. The CDR3 is 17 amino acids. The CDR3 loop is CASSPGLAGGPQETQYF. The CDR3 nucleotides read TGTGCCAGCAGCCCCGGACTAGCGGGGGGGCCCCAAGAGACCCAGTACTTC. The full variable domain, with the rest looked up from reference TRBV5-5 and TRBJ2-5, is DAGVTQSPTHLIKTRGQQVTLRCSPISGHKSVSWYQQVLGQGPQFIFQYYEKEERGRGNFPDRFSARQFPNYSSELNVNALLLGDSALYLCASSPGLAGGPQETQYFGPGTRLLVL.

This clonotype was picked up many times. The chain is built from TRBV4-1 and TRBJ1-2; D call uncertain. Germline values: CDR1 MGHRA, CDR2 YSYEKL. The CDR3 contains 15 residues. V shed 4 bases and J shed 0 bases, with 12 bases lying between them. Here the CDR3 reads CASSPGVLSNYGYTF. As DNA, the CDR3 is TGCGCCAGCAGCCCTGGGGTCCTCTCTAACTATGGCTACACCTTC.

This clonotype showed up many times. The gene calls are TRBV11-1 and TRBJ1-1; no clear D gene. Deletions cut 3 bases from V and 4 bases from J, with 9 bases between. Looked up from germline, CDR1 is SGHAT and CDR2 is FQDESV (reference sequence). The CDR3 loop spans 13 amino acids. This CDR3 reads CASSFIWATEAFF. CDR3 nucleotides: TGTGCCAGCAGCTTCATCTGGGCCACTGAAGCTTTCTTT.

There are many counts of this clonotype. The chain carries TRBV12-3 or TRBV12-4 and TRBJ2-6; D gene uncertain. The CDR3 extends over 15 amino acids. V was shortened by 5 bases and J by 0 bases, with 8 bases between the two germline ends. CDR3 in DNA: TGTGCCAGCAGTGATCCAGGCTCTGGGGCCAACGTCCTGACTTTC. Its translation is CASSDPGSGANVLTF.

This clonotype was recorded many times. V is TRBV19 and J is TRBJ1-5; a weak D match, TRBD1 (5 bases). V lost 5 bases and J 1 base, leaving 18 bases between the germline ends. Germline values: CDR1 LNHDA, CDR2 SQIVND (reference sequence). The CDR3 spans 17 residues. This chain's CDR3 is CASSFRGITYSNQPQHF. The CDR3 DNA follows: TGTGCCAGTAGTTTCCGGGGGATAACGTACAGCAATCAGCCCCAGCATTTT.

This clonotype was seen at least ten times. The chain carries TRBV25-1 and TRBJ1-6; no definite D call. The V and J ends lost 2 bases and 7 bases respectively, with 6 bases between them. This CDR3 comprises 13 residues. Germline CDR1 reads MGHDK; CDR2 reads SYGVNS. The CDR3 sequence: CASSEVGNSPLHF. CDR3 DNA sequence: TGTGCCAGCAGTGAAGTGGGAAATTCACCCCTCCACTTT. Combining the CDR3 with reference TRBV25-1 and TRBJ1-6 gives the whole variable domain EADIYQTPRYLVIGTGKKITLECSQTMGHDKMYWYQQDPGMELHLIHYSYGVNSTEKGDLSSESTVSRIRTEHFPLTLESARPSHTSQYLCASSEVGNSPLHFGNGTRLTVT.

This clonotype was observed a handful of times. A read error may explain this, as a much larger clone is one base away. The conserved phenylalanine or tryptophan normally closing the CDR3 is absent here, so this likely arose from a read error. The V and J genes are TRBV6-5 and TRBJ2-2; TRBD2 is a possible D gene (6 bases). The V end lost 2 bases, the J end lost 1 base, and 8 bases lay between the germline ends. The CDR3 spans 15 residues. The germline V gene encodes CDR1 MNHEY and CDR2 SVGAGI. CDR3 residues: CASSYQGLNTGELFL. DNA of the CDR3: TGTGCCAGCAGTTACCAGGGACTGAACACCGGGGAGCTGTTTTTG.

This clonotype was counted ten times or more. The chain has TRBV12-3 or TRBV12-4 and TRBJ1-1; D unclear. V was shortened by 3 bases and J by 1 base, with 12 bases between the two germline ends. The CDR3 length is 15 residues. CDR3 region: CASSFVRGSNTEAFF. In DNA, the CDR3 is TGTGCCAGCAGTTTCGTCCGGGGATCGAACACTGAAGCTTTCTTT.

This clonotype was recorded many times. V and J are TRBV20-1 and TRBJ1-2; D gene unclear. The V gene lost 0 bases and the J gene lost 2 bases, with 7 bases spanning the gap. The CDR3 contains 13 residues. The germline V gene has CDR1 DFQATT and CDR2 SNEGSKA (reference sequence). The CDR3 nucleotides are TGCAGTGCTAGAGATCAGGAGAACTATGGCTACACCTTC. Translated, it gives CSARDQENYGYTF.

This clonotype was counted ten times or more. The chain employs TRBV29-1 and TRBJ1-1; 9 bases are a match to TRBD1. J was trimmed by 7 bases and V by 7 bases; bases with no gene match: 16. The CDR3 has 15 amino acids. Germline-derived CDR1 and CDR2 are SQVTM and ANQGSEA. DNA for the CDR3: TGCAGCGCCACTGCTGGGACAGGGACCTTCGGTGAAGCTTTCTTT. It codes for CSATAGTGTFGEAFF.

This clonotype was recorded many times. This sequence joins TRBV12-3 or TRBV12-4 and TRBJ2-5; TRBD2 matches at 11 bases. The J segment lost 2 bases and the V segment lost 2 bases, leaving 4 bases of the junction unmatched. There are 16 residues in the CDR3. The CDR3 DNA follows: TGTGCCAGCAGTTTAAGTAGCGGGGGGGCACAAGAGACCCAGTACTTC. Its protein product is CASSLSSGGAQETQYF.

This clonotype was counted many times. This chain connects TRBV29-1 to TRBJ2-2; D is uncertain. Germline CDR1 SQVTM, CDR2 ANQGSEA. The germline V and J ends were trimmed by 4 bases and 4 bases, with 10 bases remaining between them. The CDR3 is 13 residues long. CDR3 sequence reads: CSVVRTGTGELFF. The CDR3 region has the DNA TGCAGCGTTGTCAGGACCGGCACCGGGGAGCTGTTTTTT.

The J gene is TRBJ1-5, the V gene TRBV19; 7 positions match TRBD1. This CDR3 contains 15 residues. The germline CDR1 and CDR2 sequences are LNHDA and SQIVND (reference sequence). J lost 4 bases, V lost 5 bases, and 8 bases had no gene match. CDR3 protein: CASSAPGQLNQPQHF. The CDR3 DNA sequence: TGTGCCAGTAGTGCGCCGGGACAGCTGAATCAGCCCCAGCATTTT.

There are a few counts of this clonotype. The CDR3 DNA sequence: TGTGCCAGCATTGCTTCTCTAGCCAAAAACATTCAGTACTTC. Amino acid sequence: CASIASLAKNIQYF. The chain combines TRBV6-1 with TRBJ2-4; unclear D gene. This CDR3 region has 14 residues. The V and J ends lost 7 bases and 0 bases respectively, with 10 bases between them. CDR1 and CDR2 from the germline V gene are MNHNS and SASEGT.

This clonotype was seen ten or more times. J is TRBJ2-2 and V is TRBV6-5, with a possible D match to TRBD1 (5 bases). The V gene lost 0 bases and the J gene lost 7 bases, with 18 bases spanning the gap. CDR3 length equals 17 residues. The germline V gene encodes CDR1 MNHEY and CDR2 SVGAGI. The CDR3 DNA reads TGTGCCAGCAGTTACTCCGCAGGGTTAAGACCTGGCGGGGAGCTGTTTTTT. Amino acids: CASSYSAGLRPGGELFF.

This chain links TRBV12-3 or TRBV12-4 with TRBJ2-5; the D gene is possibly TRBD2 (6 bases). There are 15 residues in the CDR3. The V and J ends lost 5 bases and 3 bases respectively, with 16 bases between them. CDR3 in DNA: TGTGCCAGCAGTCCCGCGACGGGGGTCAAAGAGACCCAGTACTTC. Protein product: CASSPATGVKETQYF.

This clonotype was recorded once. The rearrangement uses TRBV6-4 and TRBJ1-1; D is unclear. CDR3 length equals 13 residues. Per the germline V gene, CDR1 is MRHNA and CDR2 is SNTAGT. V lost 10 bases to trimming and J lost 2 bases, with 14 bases between them. The CDR3 loop reads CATRLEGNTEAFF. CDR3 coding DNA: TGTGCCACTCGCCTTGAGGGTAACACTGAAGCTTTCTTT.